This TCR beta chain comes out of a study of CD8 T cells in ankylosing spondylitis. Preparation of TCR beta libraries was done by quantitative 5'-RACE with molecular barcodes. In TCRdb, the 5' RACE reads were re-called with MiXCR into one record per CDR3 protein. The sample yields around 150,000 distinct CDR3 sequences, about a third seen once. V was trimmed by 2 bases and J by 6 bases, leaving 17 bases between them. The CDR3 loop spans 15 amino acids. Germline CDR1 MNHEY, CDR2 SVGAGI. The V gene is TRBV6-5, the J gene TRBJ2-7, with D perhaps being TRBD1 or TRBD2 (5 bases each). The clonotype originates from a male donor with ankylosing spondylitis. The sample taken for sequencing was synovial fluid, either unsorted or a sorted T cell fraction (not recorded which). CDR3 nucleotides: TGTGCCAGCAGTTACAGTAGGCAGGGCGGGTTCGAGCAGTACTTC. The encoded protein is CASSYSRQGGFEQYF.